One and the same sample provided the 4 T cell receptor beta chains below, sequenced in a study of T-cell memory formation after mild COVID-19. MiXCR, applied by TCRdb to the 5' RACE reads, yields one record per CDR3 protein. The sample carries hundreds of thousands of distinct CDR3 sequences, roughly 21% recorded once. Source material: PBMCs or a T cell subset sorted from them (not recorded which). These TCRs come from an adult woman who had mild COVID-19 (a few samples of this study predate the infection). Cell type and time point are not known.

In its sample, this clonotype was seen many times. The chain combines TRBV18 with TRBJ2-1; 9 bases agree with TRBD2. The germline CDR1 and CDR2 sequences are KGHSH and LQKENI. V shed 2 bases and J 8 bases; nucleotides not matched to a gene: 4. The CDR3 loop spans 14 amino acids. The CDR3 DNA reads as TGTGCCAGCTCACCATTGCGGGGGGGCTATGAGCAGTTCTTC. It translates to CASSPLRGGYEQFF.

This clonotype was counted many times. The gene calls are TRBV5-5 and TRBJ2-1; D is uncertain. This CDR3 has 13 residues. Germline CDR1 is SGHKS and CDR2 is YYEKEE (reference sequence). V shed 3 bases and J shed 9 bases, with 13 bases lying between them. The CDR3 is CASSSTRYGEQFF. CDR3 nucleotides: TGTGCCAGCAGCTCAACACGTTATGGTGAGCAGTTCTTC.

This clonotype was detected only once. This chain links TRBV5-1 with TRBJ2-1; D may match TRBD1 or TRBD2 (5 bases each). CDR1 is SGHRS and CDR2 is YFSETQ in the germline V gene. Trimming took 5 bases from V and 4 from J, leaving 19 bases between them. The CDR3 sequence is 16 residues long. CDR3 DNA: TGCGCCAGCAGTCCCTTGGGGGAAAGTGGGTACAATGAGCAGTTCTTC. Translated: CASSPLGESGYNEQFF.

The V and J genes are TRBV12-3 or TRBV12-4 and TRBJ2-7, with a tentative D call TRBD2 (6 bases). The CDR3 is 13 residues long. Trimming took 2 bases from V and 7 from J, leaving 12 bases between them. This CDR3 is CASSLNPGEEQYF. CDR3 nucleotide sequence: TGTGCCAGCAGTTTAAACCCGGGGGAGGAGCAGTACTTC.